This T cell receptor beta chain was documented in a study of technical replicates of blood from four donors. Trimming took off 1 base at V and 9 bases at J, with 5 bases between the two ends. The CDR3 contains 11 residues. Germline CDR1 SGHTS, CDR2 YDEGEE. Sequenced by immunoSEQ multiplex PCR; TCRdb stores in-frame clones only, minus some. In the table there are tens of thousands of clones, just over 95% of which are singletons. This clonotype was sampled from a human donor in good health. The rearrangement uses TRBV5-8 and TRBJ2-1; D is unclear. Sequenced: T cells isolated from PBMCs. CDR3 nucleotide sequence: TGTGCCAGCAGCTTGCGAGGTGAGCAGTTCTTC. It specifies CASSLRGEQFF.